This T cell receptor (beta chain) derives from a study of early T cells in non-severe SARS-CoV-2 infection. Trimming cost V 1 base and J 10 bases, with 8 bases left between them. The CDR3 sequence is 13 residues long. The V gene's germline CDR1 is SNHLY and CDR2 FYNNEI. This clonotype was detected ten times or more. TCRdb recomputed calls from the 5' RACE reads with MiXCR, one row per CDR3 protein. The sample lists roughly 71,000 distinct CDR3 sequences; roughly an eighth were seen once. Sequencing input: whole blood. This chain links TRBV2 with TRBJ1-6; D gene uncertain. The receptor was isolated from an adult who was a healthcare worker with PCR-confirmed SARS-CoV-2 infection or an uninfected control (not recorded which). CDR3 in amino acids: CASSEGTGSPLHF. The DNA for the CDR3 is TGTGCCAGCAGTGAAGGGACGGGGTCACCCCTCCACTTT.